This entry describes one T cell receptor beta chain. The antigen it binds to is not known. One end of the junction fails to match germline, which may point to a read error. The entry originates in a study of long-term antiretroviral therapy in people with HIV (dated by TCRdb to the early 2020s). Background on the whole study: The earliest samples were collected about a decade before the 2015 WHO recommendation for immediate ART, when ART was typically delayed until CD4 counts fell. No cross-contamination during QIAcube processing was seen in test extractions of a monoclonal T-cell line run alongside 33 polyclonal samples. This retrospective serial study examined whether starting ART and sustained HIV suppression were associated with changes in the composition and diversity of the TRB repertoire in peripheral blood. From some 30 adults with confirmed HIV infection, the cohort provided over 150 cryopreserved PBMC samples, gathered serially across a mean of approximately six years (range 1-12). Among the 30 or so participants with HIV, eleven to twelve were female. Overall study outcomes, separate from this receptor: No data were available on ART adherence, viral resistance or therapy changes, limiting inferences about post-ART repertoire changes. Owing to limited PBMC availability, only the TCR beta chain was sequenced, without alpha chain pairing. Starting ART was linked to a significant rise in TRB diversity, yet even with long-term ART the diversity remained significantly lower than in transplant donor controls. Compared with controls, HIV repertoires had narrower CDR3 length ranges, and the network structure pointed to an antigen-experienced repertoire that shifted only slightly toward naive after ART. Unsorted PBMC were profiled instead of sorted CD4+ and CD8+ T cells because pre-ART samples had limited cell numbers. The samples span the years 2004 to 2017, and the ART regimens used at that time may not be as effective as current regimens. The repertoire was dominated across all time points by expanded TRB clones identified before ART initiation, although this dominance was seen to fluctuate and to decrease in many PLHIV after ART.

Inclusion was restricted to participants for whom at least one PBMC sample before ART initiation and at least two post-ART samples were available. Treatment was received in the United States of America by all participants with HIV. Before DNA extraction, cryopreserved samples containing about 0.9-11 million PBMC were thawed and washed. At the time of the earliest PBMC sample for each participant with HIV, ages ranged from about 23 to 60 years. PBMC samples were contributed by each participant from 1-4 timepoints before ART initiation and 2-8 timepoints after ART initiation, with a median of 7 samples. Serial HIV viral load, CD4+ T-cell count, ART history and demographic data were obtained for every participant. Genomic DNA was extracted from unsorted PBMC with a Qiagen kit on a QIAcube, processed in batches of 12 samples. The immunoSEQ hsTCRB v3.0 assay was used at survey level resolution to sequence the TRB variable region. A depth of roughly 35,000-55,000 T-cell genomes per sample was targeted for TRB sequencing. An Illumina MiSeq with a v3 150-cycle kit was used to sequence the pooled TRB libraries. The study's processing was this. Repertoire analysis ran in R within a reproducible Nextflow workflow covering QC, data transformation and analysis. Custom analyses were implemented in LymphoSeq2, an R package for AIRR-Seq data exploration. A few samples that produced fewer than 5000 total TRB sequences were removed, so fewer than 200 HIV repertoires were analyzed. Among the 190 or so HIV repertoires that were kept, around 60 were collected before ART initiation and more than 120 were collected after ART initiation. Each repertoire was downsampled to 5000 TRB nucleotide sequences, and summary statistics were averaged across 100 downsampling iterations. The analysis kept only TRB sequences whose CDR3 regions were at least seven amino acids long. Two measures captured diversity: a Shannon entropy-derived clonality score and the Gini coefficient. Repertoire networks linked the top 5000 CDR3 amino acid sequences whenever two sequences differed by an edit distance of one. For TRB CDR3 amino acid sequences, GLIPH2 was used to predict antigen specificity groups and MHC restriction. Known CMV, EBV, HIV or tissue antigen associations were flagged by matching CDR3 amino acid sequences against VDJdb and McPAS-TCR. Pre-ART, post-ART and control groups were compared with Wilcoxon signed-rank tests and Holm-Bonferroni correction. TCRdb took over this immuneACCESS table, retaining in-frame rearrangements with V and J assigned. Such tables are incomplete; in checked studies, under half of the missing clones stem from an unresolved V gene, and the remainder is unexplained. The DNA gave D and trimming, while V, J and clone size come from that table. Within this sample are roughly 25,000 clones, with approximately 95% of them counted one time only. The ten largest clones add up to 9% to 10% of the sample.

CDR1 MNHNS and CDR2 SASEGT were looked up in the germline V gene. From its cysteine to its phenylalanine, the CDR3 spans 15 amino acids. Only the CDR3 DNA is retained, 45 bases long and in frame from the first base. The V and J genes are TRBV6-1 and TRBJ1-5, with an unclear D gene assignment. This material consisted of unsorted PBMCs, taken 7.6 years after starting antiretroviral therapy. The sequence derives from a woman aged 40 to 50 with HIV. The CDR3 amino acid sequence is: CASSARDGLNQAQHF. The nucleotide sequence reads TGTGCCAGCAGCGCCAGAGACGGCCTCAATCAGGCCCAGCATTTT.